The following is a T cell receptor beta chain sequence with its context. The sample originates from a study of early T cells in non-severe SARS-CoV-2 infection. The germline V gene has CDR1 MNHNY and CDR2 SVGAGI (reference sequence). J was trimmed by 5 bases and V by 7 bases; bases with no gene match: 13. This CDR3 is built from 15 residues. TCRdb fed the 5' RACE reads into MiXCR, producing one record per CDR3 protein. This sample has about 55,000 distinct CDR3 sequences, with about 7.1% found just once. V and J are TRBV6-6 and TRBJ1-1, with 7 positions matching TRBD1. The clonotype comes from an adult who was a healthcare worker with PCR-confirmed SARS-CoV-2 infection or an uninfected control (not recorded which). The sequenced sample was whole blood, obtained at baseline. The CDR3 bases are TGTGCCAGCACCCGACAGGGTGGGGAGGAAACTGAAGCTTTCTTT. Residues: CASTRQGGEETEAFF.